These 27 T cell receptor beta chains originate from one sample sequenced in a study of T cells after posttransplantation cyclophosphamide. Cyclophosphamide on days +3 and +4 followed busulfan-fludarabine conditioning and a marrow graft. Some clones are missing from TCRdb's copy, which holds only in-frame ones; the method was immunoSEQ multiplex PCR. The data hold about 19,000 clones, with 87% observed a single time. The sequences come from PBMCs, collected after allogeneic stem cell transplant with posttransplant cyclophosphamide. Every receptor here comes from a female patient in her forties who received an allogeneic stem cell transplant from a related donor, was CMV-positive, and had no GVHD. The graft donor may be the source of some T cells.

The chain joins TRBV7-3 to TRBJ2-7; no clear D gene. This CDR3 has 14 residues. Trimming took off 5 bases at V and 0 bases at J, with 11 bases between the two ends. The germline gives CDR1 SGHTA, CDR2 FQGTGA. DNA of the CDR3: TGTGCCAGCAGCGGTAGCATAAACTCCTACGAGCAGTACTTC. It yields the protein CASSGSINSYEQYF.

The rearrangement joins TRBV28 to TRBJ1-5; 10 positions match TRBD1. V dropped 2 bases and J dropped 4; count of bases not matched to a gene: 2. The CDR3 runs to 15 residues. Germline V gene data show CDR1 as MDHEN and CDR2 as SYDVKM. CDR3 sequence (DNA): TGTGCCAGCAGTTTACGGACAGGGGGGAATCAGCCCCAGCATTTT. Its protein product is CASSLRTGGNQPQHF. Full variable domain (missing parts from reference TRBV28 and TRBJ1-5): DVKVTQSSRYLVKRTGEKVFLECVQDMDHENMFWYRQDPGLGLRLIYFSYDVKMKEKGDIPEGYSVSREKKERFSLILESASTNQTSMYLCASSLRTGGNQPQHFGDGTRLSIL.

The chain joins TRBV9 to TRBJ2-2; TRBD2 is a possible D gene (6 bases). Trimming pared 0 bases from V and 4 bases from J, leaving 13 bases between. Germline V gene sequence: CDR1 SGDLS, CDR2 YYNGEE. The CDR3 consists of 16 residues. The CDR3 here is CASSVGSGRGTGELFF. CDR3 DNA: TGTGCCAGCAGCGTAGGGTCCGGGAGAGGCACCGGGGAGCTGTTTTTT.

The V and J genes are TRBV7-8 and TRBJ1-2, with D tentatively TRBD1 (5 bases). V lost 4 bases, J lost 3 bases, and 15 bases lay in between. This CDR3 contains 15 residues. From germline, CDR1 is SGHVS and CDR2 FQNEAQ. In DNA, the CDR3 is TGTGCCAGCAGCTCCTACAGGCCCCAGGACTATGGCTACACCTTC. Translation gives CASSSYRPQDYGYTF.

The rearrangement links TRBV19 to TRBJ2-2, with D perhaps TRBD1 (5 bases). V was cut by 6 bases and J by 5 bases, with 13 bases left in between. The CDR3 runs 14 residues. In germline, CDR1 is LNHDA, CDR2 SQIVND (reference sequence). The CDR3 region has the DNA TGTGCCAGTAGGAGGTTTCAGGGAACCGGGGAGCTGTTTTTT. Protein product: CASRRFQGTGELFF.

The CDR3 reads CASSTSAEAFF. The CDR3 DNA is TGTGCCAGCAGTACATCCGCTGAAGCTTTCTTT. The chain uses TRBV2 and TRBJ1-1; D gene uncertain. Germline CDR1 SNHLY, CDR2 FYNNEI. The CDR3 totals 11 residues. V was cut by 5 bases and J by 6 bases, with 7 bases left in between.

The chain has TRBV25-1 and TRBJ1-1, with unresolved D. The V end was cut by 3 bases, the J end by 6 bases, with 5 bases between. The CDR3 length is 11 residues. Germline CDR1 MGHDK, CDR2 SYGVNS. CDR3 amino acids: CASSERAEAFF. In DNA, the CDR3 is TGTGCCAGCAGTGAGCGTGCTGAAGCTTTCTTT.

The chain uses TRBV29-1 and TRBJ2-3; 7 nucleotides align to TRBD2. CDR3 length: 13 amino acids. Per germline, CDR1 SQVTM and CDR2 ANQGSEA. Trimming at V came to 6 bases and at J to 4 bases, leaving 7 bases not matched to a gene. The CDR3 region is CSVIVLAPDTQYF. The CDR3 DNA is TGCAGCGTCATCGTACTAGCGCCAGATACGCAGTATTTT.

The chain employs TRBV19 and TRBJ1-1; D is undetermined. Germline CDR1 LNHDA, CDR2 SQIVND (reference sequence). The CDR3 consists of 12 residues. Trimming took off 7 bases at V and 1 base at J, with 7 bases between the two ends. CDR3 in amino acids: CASTLWNTEAFF. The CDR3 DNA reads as TGTGCCAGTACGTTGTGGAACACTGAAGCTTTCTTT.

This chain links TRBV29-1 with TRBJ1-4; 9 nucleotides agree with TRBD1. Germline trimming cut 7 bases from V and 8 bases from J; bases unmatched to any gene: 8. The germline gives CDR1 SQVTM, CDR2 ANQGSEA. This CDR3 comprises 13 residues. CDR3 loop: CSAGDRVWEKLFF. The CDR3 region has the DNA TGCAGCGCTGGGGACAGGGTATGGGAAAAACTGTTTTTT.

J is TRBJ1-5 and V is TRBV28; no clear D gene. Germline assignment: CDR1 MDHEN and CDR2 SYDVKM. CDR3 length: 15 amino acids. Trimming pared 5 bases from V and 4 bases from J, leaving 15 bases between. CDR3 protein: CASSPPRSSNQPQHF. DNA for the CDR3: TGTGCCAGCAGTCCCCCGCGGAGCTCAAATCAGCCCCAGCATTTT. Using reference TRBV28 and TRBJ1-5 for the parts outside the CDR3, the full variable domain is DVKVTQSSRYLVKRTGEKVFLECVQDMDHENMFWYRQDPGLGLRLIYFSYDVKMKEKGDIPEGYSVSREKKERFSLILESASTNQTSMYLCASSPPRSSNQPQHFGDGTRLSIL.

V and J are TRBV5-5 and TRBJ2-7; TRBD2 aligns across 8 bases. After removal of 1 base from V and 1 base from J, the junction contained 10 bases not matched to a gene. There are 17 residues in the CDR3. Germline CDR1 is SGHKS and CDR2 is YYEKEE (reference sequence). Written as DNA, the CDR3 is TGTGCCAGCAGCTTGCAGCTAAGCGGGAGTGTTTCCTACGAGCAGTACTTC. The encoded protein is CASSLQLSGSVSYEQYF.

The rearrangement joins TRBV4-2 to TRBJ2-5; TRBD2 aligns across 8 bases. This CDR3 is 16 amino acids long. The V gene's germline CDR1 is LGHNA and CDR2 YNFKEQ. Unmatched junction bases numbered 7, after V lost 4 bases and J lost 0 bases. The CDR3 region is CASSPGRAENQETQYF. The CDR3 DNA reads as TGTGCCAGCAGCCCCGGGAGGGCCGAAAACCAAGAGACCCAGTACTTC.

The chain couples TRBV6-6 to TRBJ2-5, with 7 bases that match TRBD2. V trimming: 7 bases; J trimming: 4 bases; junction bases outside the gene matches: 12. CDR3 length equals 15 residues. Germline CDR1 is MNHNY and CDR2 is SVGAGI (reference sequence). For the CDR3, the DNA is TGTGCCAGCACCCCGGGGGGAGGGCCGGGAGAGACCCAGTACTTC. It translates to CASTPGGGPGETQYF.

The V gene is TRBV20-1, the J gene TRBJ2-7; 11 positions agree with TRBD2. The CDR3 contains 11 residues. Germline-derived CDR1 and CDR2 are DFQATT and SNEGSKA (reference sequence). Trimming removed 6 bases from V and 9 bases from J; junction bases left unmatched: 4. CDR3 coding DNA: TGCAGTGCAGCCGGGACTAGCGGGCAGTACTTC. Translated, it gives CSAAGTSGQYF.

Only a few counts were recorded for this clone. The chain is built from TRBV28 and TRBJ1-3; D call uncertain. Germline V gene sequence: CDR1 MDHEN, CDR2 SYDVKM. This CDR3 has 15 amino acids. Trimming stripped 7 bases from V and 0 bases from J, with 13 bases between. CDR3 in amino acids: CASTGGRLSGNTIYF. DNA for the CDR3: TGTGCCAGCACCGGCGGCCGTCTCTCTGGAAACACCATATATTTT.

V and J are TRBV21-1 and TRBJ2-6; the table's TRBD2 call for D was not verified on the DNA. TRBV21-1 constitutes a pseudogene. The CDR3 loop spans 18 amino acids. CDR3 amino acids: CASSNTYGPLSGANVLTF. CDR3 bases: TGTGCCAGCAGCAATACCTACGGTCCCCTCTCTGGGGCCAACGTCCTGACTTTC.

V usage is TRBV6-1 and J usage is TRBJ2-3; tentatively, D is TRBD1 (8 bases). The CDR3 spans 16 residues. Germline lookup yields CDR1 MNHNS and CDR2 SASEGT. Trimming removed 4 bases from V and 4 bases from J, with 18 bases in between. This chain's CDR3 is CASSGRTGRGADTQYF. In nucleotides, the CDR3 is TGTGCCAGCAGTGGCCGGACAGGGAGGGGCGCAGATACGCAGTATTTT.

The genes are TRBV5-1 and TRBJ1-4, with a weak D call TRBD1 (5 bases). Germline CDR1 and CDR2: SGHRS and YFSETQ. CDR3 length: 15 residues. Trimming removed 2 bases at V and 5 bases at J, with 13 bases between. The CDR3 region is CASSLEGLRNEKLFF. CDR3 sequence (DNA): TGCGCCAGCAGCTTAGAGGGACTCCGCAATGAAAAACTGTTTTTT.

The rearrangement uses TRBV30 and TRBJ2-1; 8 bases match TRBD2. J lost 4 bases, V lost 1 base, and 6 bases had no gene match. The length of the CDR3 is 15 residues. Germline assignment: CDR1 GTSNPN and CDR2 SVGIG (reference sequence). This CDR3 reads CAWSGLAGLYNEQFF. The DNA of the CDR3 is TGTGCCTGGAGTGGGCTAGCGGGCCTTTACAATGAGCAGTTCTTC. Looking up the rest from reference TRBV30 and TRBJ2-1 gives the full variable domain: SQTIHQWPATLVQPVGSPLSLECTVEGTSNPNLYWYRQAAGRGLQLLFYSVGIGQISSEVPQNLSASRPQDRQFILSSKKLLLSDSGFYLCAWSGLAGLYNEQFFGPGTRLTVL.

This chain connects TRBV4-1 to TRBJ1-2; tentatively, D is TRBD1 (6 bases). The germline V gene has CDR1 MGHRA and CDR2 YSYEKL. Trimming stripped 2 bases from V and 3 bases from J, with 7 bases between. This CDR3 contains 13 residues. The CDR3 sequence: CASSQKGDYGYTF. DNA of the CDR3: TGCGCCAGCAGCCAAAAGGGGGACTATGGCTACACCTTC.

CDR3 in DNA: TGTGCCAGCAGCAAGGACAGGGACGCTGGCTACACCTTC. It encodes CASSKDRDAGYTF. This chain uses TRBV7-9 with TRBJ1-2; 8 bases map to TRBD1. V trimming: 5 bases; J trimming: 7 bases; junction bases outside the gene matches: 6. This CDR3 region has 13 residues. Germline CDR1 reads SEHNR; CDR2 reads FQNEAQ (reference sequence).

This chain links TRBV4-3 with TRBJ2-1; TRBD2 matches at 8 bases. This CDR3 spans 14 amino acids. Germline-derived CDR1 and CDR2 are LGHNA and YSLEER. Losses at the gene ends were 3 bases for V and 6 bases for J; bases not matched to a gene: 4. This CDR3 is CASSHGLALNEQFF. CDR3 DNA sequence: TGCGCCAGCAGCCACGGACTAGCTCTCAATGAGCAGTTCTTC.

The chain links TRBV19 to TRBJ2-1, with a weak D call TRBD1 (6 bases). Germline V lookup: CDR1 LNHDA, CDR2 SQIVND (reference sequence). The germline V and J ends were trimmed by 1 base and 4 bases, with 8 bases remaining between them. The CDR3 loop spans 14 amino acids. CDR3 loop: CASSIGTVYNEQFF. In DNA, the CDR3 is TGTGCCAGTAGTATAGGGACAGTTTACAATGAGCAGTTCTTC.

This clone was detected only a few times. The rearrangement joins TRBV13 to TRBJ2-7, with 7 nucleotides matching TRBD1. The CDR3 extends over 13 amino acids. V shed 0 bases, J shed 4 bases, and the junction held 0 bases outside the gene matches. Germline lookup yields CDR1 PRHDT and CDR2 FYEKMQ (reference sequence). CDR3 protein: CASSLGGQYEQYF. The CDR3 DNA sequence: TGTGCCAGCAGCTTAGGGGGACAGTACGAGCAGTACTTC. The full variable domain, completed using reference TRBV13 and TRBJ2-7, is AAGVIQSPRHLIKEKRETATLKCYPIPRHDTVYWYQQGPGQDPQFLISFYEKMQSDKGSIPDRFSAQQFSDYHSELNMSSLELGDSALYFCASSLGGQYEQYFGPGTRLTVT.

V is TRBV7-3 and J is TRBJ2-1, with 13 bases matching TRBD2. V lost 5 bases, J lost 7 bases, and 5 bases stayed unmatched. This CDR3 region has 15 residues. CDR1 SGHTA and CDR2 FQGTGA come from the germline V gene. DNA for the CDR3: TGTGCCAGCAGCCTCGGACTAGCGGGAGTAAATGAGCAGTTCTTC. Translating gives CASSLGLAGVNEQFF.

The CDR3 loop reads CSVTGTSVYEQFF. The CDR3 DNA is TGCAGCGTCACCGGGACTAGCGTGTATGAGCAGTTCTTC. The gene calls are TRBV29-1 and TRBJ2-1; 10 positions agree with TRBD2. Germline V gives CDR1 SQVTM, CDR2 ANQGSEA. V gave up 6 bases and J gave up 8 bases; unmatched junction bases: 7. This CDR3 comprises 13 residues.